This T cell receptor beta chain was sequenced in a study of T cell responses to AZD1222 COVID-19 vaccine. CDR1 GTSNPN and CDR2 SVGIG come from the germline V gene (reference sequence). The CDR3 consists of 14 residues. The V segment lost 3 bases and the J segment 6 bases; nucleotides outside the gene matches: 5. Method: immunoSEQ multiplex PCR; TCRdb's copy keeps in-frame clones and lacks some. The sample holds 150,000 to 200,000 clones, just under 95% seen once. This clone was recorded only once. This TCR was sampled from an adult who received the MenACWY meningococcal vaccine as a control. The V call is TRBV30, the J call TRBJ1-3, with TRBD1 identical over 10 bases. Sequencing was performed on peripheral blood, taken 28 days after the second dose of the MenACWY control vaccine. This CDR3 is CAWSHGTGVNTIYF. CDR3 DNA sequence: TGTGCCTGGAGCCACGGGACAGGGGTAAACACCATATATTTT.